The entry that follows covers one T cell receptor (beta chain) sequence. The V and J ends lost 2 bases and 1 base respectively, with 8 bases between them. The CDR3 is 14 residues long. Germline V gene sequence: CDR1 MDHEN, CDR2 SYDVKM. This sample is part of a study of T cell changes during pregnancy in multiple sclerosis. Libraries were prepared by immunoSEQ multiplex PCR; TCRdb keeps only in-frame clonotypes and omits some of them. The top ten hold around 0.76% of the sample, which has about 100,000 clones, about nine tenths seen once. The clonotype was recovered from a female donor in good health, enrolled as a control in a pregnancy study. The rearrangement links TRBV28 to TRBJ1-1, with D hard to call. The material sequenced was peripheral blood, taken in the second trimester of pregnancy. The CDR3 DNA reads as TGTGCCAGCAGTTTAAGTCAGGCGAACACTGAAGCTTTCTTT. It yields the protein CASSLSQANTEAFF.